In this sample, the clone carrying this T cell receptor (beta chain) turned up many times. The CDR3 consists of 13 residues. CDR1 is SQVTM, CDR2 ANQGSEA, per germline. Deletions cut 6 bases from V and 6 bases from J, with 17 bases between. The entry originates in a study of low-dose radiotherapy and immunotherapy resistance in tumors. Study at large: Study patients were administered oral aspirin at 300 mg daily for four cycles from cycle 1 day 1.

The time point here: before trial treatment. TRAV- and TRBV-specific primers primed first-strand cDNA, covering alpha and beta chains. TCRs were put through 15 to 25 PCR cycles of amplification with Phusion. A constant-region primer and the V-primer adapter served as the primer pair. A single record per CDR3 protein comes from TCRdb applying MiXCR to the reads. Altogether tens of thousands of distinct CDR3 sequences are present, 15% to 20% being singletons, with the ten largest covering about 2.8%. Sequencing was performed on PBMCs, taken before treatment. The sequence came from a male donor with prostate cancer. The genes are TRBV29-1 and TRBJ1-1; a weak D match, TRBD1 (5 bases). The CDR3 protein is CSVRGRSFPEAFF. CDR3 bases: TGCAGCGTGAGGGGAAGGAGTTTCCCTGAAGCTTTCTTT.